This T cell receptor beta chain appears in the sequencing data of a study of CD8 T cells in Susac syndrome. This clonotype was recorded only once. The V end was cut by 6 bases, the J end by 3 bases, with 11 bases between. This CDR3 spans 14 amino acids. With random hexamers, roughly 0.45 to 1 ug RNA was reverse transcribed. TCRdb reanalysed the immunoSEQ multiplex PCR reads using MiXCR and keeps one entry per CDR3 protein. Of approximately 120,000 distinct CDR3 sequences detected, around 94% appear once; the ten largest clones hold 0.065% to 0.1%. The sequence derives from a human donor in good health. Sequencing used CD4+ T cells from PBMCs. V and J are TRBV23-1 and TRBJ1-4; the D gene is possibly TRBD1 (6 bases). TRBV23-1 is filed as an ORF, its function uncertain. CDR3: CASRRTASNEKLFF. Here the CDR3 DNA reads TGCGCCAGCAGGAGGACAGCTTCTAATGAAAAACTGTTTTTT.